One and the same sample provided the 23 T cell receptor beta chains below, sequenced in a study of graft-versus-host responses after intestinal transplantation. These receptors lack a known antigen. Here immunoSEQ multiplex PCR was the method, and the copy in TCRdb shows in-frame clones only, minus some. Seen here are about 150,000 clones, 80% to 95% observed once, and the top ten hold about 0.2%. The sequences come from unstimulated CD4+ T cells sorted from spleen or lymph node cells, collected before intestinal transplant. Source of these receptors: a human donor who received an intestinal transplant.

The chain combines TRBV27 with TRBJ2-3, with D perhaps TRBD2 (7 bases). The CDR3 contains 16 residues. V gave up 4 bases and J gave up 5 bases, with 19 bases separating them. The germline V gene has CDR1 MNHEY and CDR2 SMNVEV (reference sequence). CDR3 coding DNA: TGTGCCAGCAGTTCCCCAGGGGAGGGCCCTGAAGATACGCAGTATTTT. Amino acids: CASSSPGEGPEDTQYF.

This rearrangement joins TRBV27 to TRBJ2-7; possibly TRBD1 or TRBD2 for D (6 bases each). The germline V and J ends were trimmed by 8 bases and 1 base, with 18 bases remaining between them. The CDR3 is 15 residues long. Germline V lookup: CDR1 MNHEY, CDR2 SMNVEV (reference sequence). CDR3 coding DNA: TGTGCCAGCCGTGTCCAATCGGGGGCTTCCTACGAGCAGTACTTC. Translation: CASRVQSGASYEQYF.

The gene calls are TRBV28 and TRBJ1-2; 7 bases fit TRBD1. J was trimmed by 7 bases and V by 6 bases; bases with no gene match: 2. The CDR3 has 11 residues. Germline loops: CDR1 MDHEN, CDR2 SYDVKM. The CDR3 DNA follows: TGTGCCAGCAGGACAGGGTTTGGCTACACCTTC. It encodes CASRTGFGYTF.

The J gene is TRBJ2-1, the V gene TRBV7-8, with TRBD2 identical over 9 bases. CDR3 length equals 15 residues. The germline V gene has CDR1 SGHVS and CDR2 FQNEAQ. V gave up 1 base and J gave up 7 bases; unmatched junction bases: 5. The CDR3 nucleotides read TGTGCCAGCAGCTTAGAGCTAGCGGGAACGAATGAGCAGTTCTTC. Encoded protein: CASSLELAGTNEQFF.

The chain couples TRBV5-4 to TRBJ2-5; possible D gene TRBD1, 6 bases. The J call is uncertain, as TRBJ2-7 better fits the DNA end. The CDR3 has 15 amino acids. Per germline, CDR1 SGHNT and CDR2 YYREEE (reference sequence). As DNA, the CDR3 is TGTGCCAGCAGCTTGGAGGCAGGGGTCTCCTACGAGCAGTACTTC. Its protein product is CASSLEAGVSYEQYF.

This CDR3 is CASSGSGRIYEQYF. CDR3 coding DNA: TGTGCCAGCAGCGGTAGCGGGAGAATATACGAGCAGTACTTC. The J gene is TRBJ2-7, the V gene TRBV5-4; the match to TRBD2 covers 9 bases. Trimming at V came to 4 bases and at J to 4 bases, leaving 6 bases not matched to a gene. Germline V gene lookup returns CDR1 SGHNT and CDR2 YYREEE (reference sequence). The CDR3 has 14 residues.

The chain links TRBV28 to TRBJ2-7; 9 bases match TRBD2. This CDR3 has 12 residues. V lost 6 bases to trimming and J lost 7 bases; unmatched junction nucleotides: 4. The germline V gene encodes CDR1 MDHEN and CDR2 SYDVKM. CDR3 sequence reads: CASRLAGREQYF. CDR3 DNA sequence: TGTGCCAGCAGGCTAGCGGGAAGAGAGCAGTACTTC. The full variable domain, completed using reference TRBV28 and TRBJ2-7, is DVKVTQSSRYLVKRTGEKVFLECVQDMDHENMFWYRQDPGLGLRLIYFSYDVKMKEKGDIPEGYSVSREKKERFSLILESASTNQTSMYLCASRLAGREQYFGPGTRLTVT.

This chain links TRBV4-3 with TRBJ1-3; no clear D gene. Trimming shortened V by 0 bases and J by 0 bases, and 12 bases separated the two germline ends. This CDR3 spans 17 amino acids. Germline lookup yields CDR1 LGHNA and CDR2 YSLEER. The CDR3 here is CASSQDAVGSSGNTIYF. The DNA for the CDR3 is TGCGCCAGCAGCCAAGATGCGGTGGGGAGCTCTGGAAACACCATATATTTT.

This clone was found once. This chain connects TRBV4-1 to TRBJ1-1; D remains ambiguous. The CDR3 contains 14 residues. Germline V lookup: CDR1 MGHRA, CDR2 YSYEKL. Between the trimmed V and J ends, which lost 0 bases and 5 bases, there was a span of 10 bases. CDR3 in amino acids: CASSQENSGTEAFF. Written as DNA, the CDR3 is TGCGCCAGCAGCCAAGAGAACAGTGGGACTGAAGCTTTCTTT.

The J gene is TRBJ1-1, the V gene TRBV19; D not certain. This CDR3 has 14 amino acids. Germline CDR1 LNHDA, CDR2 SQIVND (reference sequence). The germline V and J ends were trimmed by 5 bases and 1 base, with 11 bases remaining between them. CDR3: CASSHLRQNTEAFF. CDR3 in DNA: TGTGCCAGTAGTCACCTTCGACAGAACACTGAAGCTTTCTTT.

The chain has TRBV6-5 and TRBJ2-1, with D unresolved. The CDR3 spans 15 residues. Per germline, CDR1 MNHEY and CDR2 SVGAGI. The ends were cut back, 0 bases at V and 7 bases at J, with 13 bases in the middle. The CDR3 protein is CASSYSRRRSNEQFF. The CDR3 DNA follows: TGTGCCAGCAGTTACTCGAGGCGAAGGAGTAATGAGCAGTTCTTC.

V is TRBV28 and J is TRBJ2-5; no reliable D call. Germline-derived CDR1 and CDR2 are MDHEN and SYDVKM. This CDR3 contains 13 residues. The ends were cut back, 5 bases at V and 1 base at J, with 8 bases in the middle. The CDR3 reads CASSPRTQETQYF. CDR3 in DNA: TGTGCCAGCAGTCCCAGGACCCAAGAGACCCAGTACTTC.

This rearrangement joins TRBV28 to TRBJ2-7, with D perhaps TRBD2 (5 bases). The V end lost 2 bases, the J end lost 5 bases, and 31 bases lay between the germline ends. Germline values: CDR1 MDHEN, CDR2 SYDVKM. CDR3 length equals 20 residues. The CDR3 sequence: CASSLPSRVGLEESRDEQYF. CDR3 DNA sequence: TGTGCCAGCAGTTTACCATCCCGCGTAGGGCTGGAGGAGTCTAGGGACGAGCAGTACTTC.

This clone was found once. The chain uses TRBV9 and TRBJ2-3; D is unresolved. Germline V gives CDR1 SGDLS, CDR2 YYNGEE. Trimming pared 1 base from V and 2 bases from J, leaving 5 bases between. The CDR3 length is 13 residues. CDR3 sequence reads: CASSVTYTDTQYF. The DNA of the CDR3 is TGTGCCAGCAGCGTAACGTACACAGATACGCAGTATTTT.

This clone appeared a few times. The sample carries other DNA sequences with the same CDR3. This rearrangement joins TRBV5-1 to TRBJ2-3; D possibly corresponds to TRBD1 (6 bases). The length of the CDR3 is 14 residues. The germline gives CDR1 SGHRS, CDR2 YFSETQ. Trimming cost V 1 base and J 2 bases, with 8 bases left between them. The CDR3 coding sequence is TGCGCCAGCAGCTTGAACAGGGTCACAGATACGCAGTATTTT. Protein sequence: CASSLNRVTDTQYF.

The chain joins TRBV29-1 to TRBJ1-3; possible D gene TRBD1, 6 bases. V shed 3 bases and J shed 1 base, with 10 bases lying between them. CDR3 length: 14 residues. Germline-derived CDR1 and CDR2 are SQVTM and ANQGSEA. CDR3 loop: CSVDATGSGNTIYF. The DNA of the CDR3 is TGCAGCGTTGATGCCACAGGGTCTGGAAACACCATATATTTT.

This chain connects TRBV7-9 to TRBJ2-3; a possible D gene is TRBD2 (7 bases). V lost 1 base to trimming and J lost 4 bases, with 9 bases between them. The CDR3 has 14 amino acids. Germline CDR1 reads SEHNR; CDR2 reads FQNEAQ (reference sequence). The CDR3 loop is CASSLEGGPDTQYF. The CDR3 nucleotides read TGTGCCAGCAGCTTAGAGGGGGGGCCAGATACGCAGTATTTT.

V gene TRBV4-3 combines with J gene TRBJ1-6; D unclear. Trimming removed 3 bases at V and 7 bases at J, with 10 bases between. Looked up from germline, CDR1 is LGHNA and CDR2 is YSLEER. The CDR3 is 14 residues long. The DNA for the CDR3 is TGCGCCAGCAGCCATCACAAACAGAATTCACCCCTCCACTTT. It translates to CASSHHKQNSPLHF.

The V gene is TRBV6-5, the J gene TRBJ1-5; a possible D gene is TRBD1 (5 bases). The germline CDR1 and CDR2 sequences are MNHEY and SVGAGI. The CDR3 loop spans 15 amino acids. Trimming stripped 6 bases from V and 7 bases from J, with 19 bases between. The CDR3 nucleotides are TGTGCCAGCAGCGACCTCGGAGGCAGGGACCAGCCCCAGCATTTT. Protein sequence: CASSDLGGRDQPQHF.

The gene calls are TRBV12-5 and TRBJ2-3, with a possible D match to TRBD2 (6 bases). Deletions cut 6 bases from V and 4 bases from J, with 17 bases between. Germline V gene lookup returns CDR1 LGHNT and CDR2 FRNRAP. The CDR3 is 15 residues long. The DNA for the CDR3 is TGTGCTAGTGGGCAGGGACTGTCCCCCGCAGATACGCAGTATTTT. Its translation is CASGQGLSPADTQYF.

The chain uses TRBV6-1 and TRBJ2-1; no reliable D call. The CDR3 is 10 residues long. Germline CDR1 reads MNHNS; CDR2 reads SASEGT. The ends were cut back, 6 bases at V and 6 bases at J, with 3 bases in the middle. CDR3 sequence: CASRRNEQFF. The CDR3 nucleotides are TGTGCCAGCAGGCGCAATGAGCAGTTCTTC.

The rearrangement links TRBV18 to TRBJ2-5; 8 bases agree with TRBD1. In germline, CDR1 is KGHSH, CDR2 LQKENI. The V segment lost 1 base and the J segment 5 bases; nucleotides outside the gene matches: 6. CDR3 length equals 15 residues. CDR3 loop: CASSPQTGDRETQYF. CDR3 nucleotides: TGTGCCAGCTCACCACAGACAGGGGATCGGGAGACCCAGTACTTC. The full variable domain, completed using reference TRBV18 and TRBJ2-5, is NAGVMQNPRHLVRRRGQEARLRCSPMKGHSHVYWYRQLPEEGLKFMVYLQKENIIDESGMPKERFSAEFPKEGPSILRIQQVVRGDSAAYFCASSPQTGDRETQYFGPGTRLLVL.

CDR3 sequence: CASSAIFGTSDKVNEQFF. The CDR3 bases are TGTGCCAGCAGCGCTATATTCGGGACTAGCGACAAGGTAAATGAGCAGTTCTTC. This chain links TRBV9 with TRBJ2-1; 10 bases match TRBD2. Germline trimming cut 3 bases from V and 7 bases from J; bases unmatched to any gene: 16. Germline-derived CDR1 and CDR2 are SGDLS and YYNGEE. The CDR3 sequence is 18 residues long.